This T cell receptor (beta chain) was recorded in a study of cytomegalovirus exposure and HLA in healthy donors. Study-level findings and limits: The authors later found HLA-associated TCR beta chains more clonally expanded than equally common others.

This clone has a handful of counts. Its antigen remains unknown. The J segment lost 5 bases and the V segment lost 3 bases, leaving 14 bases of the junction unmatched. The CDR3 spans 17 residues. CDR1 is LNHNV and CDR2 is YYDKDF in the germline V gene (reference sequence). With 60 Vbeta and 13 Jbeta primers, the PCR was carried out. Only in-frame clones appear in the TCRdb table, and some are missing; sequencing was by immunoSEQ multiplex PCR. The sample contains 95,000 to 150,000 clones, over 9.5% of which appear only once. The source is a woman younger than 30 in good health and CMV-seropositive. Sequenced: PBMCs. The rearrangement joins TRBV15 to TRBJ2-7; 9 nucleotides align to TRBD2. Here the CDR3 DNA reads TGTGCCACCAGCAGTGCCCCTCGGGTAGCGGGAGTGGACGAGCAGTACTTC. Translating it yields CATSSAPRVAGVDEQYF.